This TCR beta chain was identified in a study of cytomegalovirus exposure and HLA in healthy donors. Study-wide results and limits: Among the sequence variants, a highly shared cluster was likely an artifact of sequencing.

Although they were nominally healthy when sampled, donors likely had unrecorded immune exposures. The PCR used 60 Vbeta and 13 Jbeta primers. TCRdb's table, derived via immunoSEQ multiplex PCR, lists solely in-frame clones and lacks some. The sample consists of 120,000 to 150,000 clones, roughly 80% of them appearing once. Per germline, CDR1 LNHDA and CDR2 SQIVND (reference sequence). This CDR3 has 21 amino acids. Germline trimming cut 3 bases from V and 1 base from J; bases unmatched to any gene: 22. Turning to this clone: Its antigen is not known.

The receptor comes from a female donor in good health and CMV-seronegative. This chain links TRBV19 with TRBJ1-1, with TRBD1 matching over 8 bases. Sequenced: PBMCs. The CDR3 reads CASSMIRGGVAGGSRNTEAFF. CDR3 nucleotides: TGTGCCAGTAGTATGATCAGGGGAGGTGTGGCAGGGGGCAGTAGGAACACTGAAGCTTTCTTT.